This is a list of T cell receptor beta chains from one sample in a study of blood T cell repertoires in COVID-19. TCRdb's copy holds only in-frame clones and misses some; the assay was immunoSEQ multiplex PCR. Found here are about 26,000 clones, 70% to 90% of them singletons; the top ten hold approximately 2.6%. The sequenced sample was peripheral blood. These receptors all stem from a human donor in a cohort sampled during active COVID-19. Both conserved end residues are part of each CDR3. Each record gives: CDR3 DNA, CDR3 protein, V gene, J gene, clone size, D gene. A D gene is named only where the DNA matches it firmly. Rows may omit the clone size; those that give it use once, few, many or a size class.

TGTGCCAGCAGCTTATCCCACGACAGGGGGGTGTCCGGGGAGCTGTTTTTT	CASSLSHDRGVSGELFF	TRBV7-3	TRBJ2-2	-	TRBD1
TGTGCCAGCAGCGATACTAGCGTTGAGACCCAGTACTTC	CASSDTSVETQYF	TRBV28	TRBJ2-5	-	TRBD2
TGTGCCAGCAGTTTAGGCAGGCAAGAGACCCAGTACTTC	CASSLGRQETQYF	TRBV27	TRBJ2-5	-	-
TGTGCCAGCTCACCACGGACAGAAGTCTATGGCTACACCTTC	CASSPRTEVYGYTF	TRBV18	TRBJ1-2	-	-
TGTGCCAGCAGCCCCTCGAGCGGGAACGACAATGAGCAGTTCTTC	CASSPSSGNDNEQFF	TRBV9	TRBJ2-1	-	TRBD2
TGCGCCAGCAGCCAAGATGGGACCCGGGACAGGGACTACGAGCAGTACTTC	CASSQDGTRDRDYEQYF	TRBV4-1	TRBJ2-7	-	TRBD1
TGTGCCAGCAGCCTGTATACTGAAGCTTTCTTT	CASSLYTEAFF	TRBV5-5	TRBJ1-1	once	-
TGTGCCAGCACCTCGGGACAGGGTCTTAGTGGCTACACCTTC	CASTSGQGLSGYTF	TRBV5-4	TRBJ1-2	-	TRBD1
TGTGCCAGCAGCTTGGGGGGGGGACAGGGGAGATCACCCCTCCACTTT	CASSLGGGQGRSPLHF	TRBV5-4	TRBJ1-6	-	TRBD1
TGTGCCAGCAGCTCCCTCCCCGAAAGGGGCACTGAAGCTTTCTTT	CASSSLPERGTEAFF	TRBV5-6	TRBJ1-1	once	-